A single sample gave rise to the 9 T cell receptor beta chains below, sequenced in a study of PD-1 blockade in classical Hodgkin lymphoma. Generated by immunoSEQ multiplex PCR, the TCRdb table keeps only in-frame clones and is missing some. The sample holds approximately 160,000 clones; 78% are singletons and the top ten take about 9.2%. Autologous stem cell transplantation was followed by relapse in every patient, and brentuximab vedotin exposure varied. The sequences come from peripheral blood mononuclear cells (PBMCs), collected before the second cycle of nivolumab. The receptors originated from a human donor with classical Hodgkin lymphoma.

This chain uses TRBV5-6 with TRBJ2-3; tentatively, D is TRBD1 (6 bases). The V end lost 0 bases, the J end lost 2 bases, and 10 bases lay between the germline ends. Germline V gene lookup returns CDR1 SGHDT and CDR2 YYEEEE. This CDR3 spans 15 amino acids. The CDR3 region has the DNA TGTGCCAGCAGCTTGGTCGCAGGGGACACAGATACGCAGTATTTT. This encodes CASSLVAGDTDTQYF.

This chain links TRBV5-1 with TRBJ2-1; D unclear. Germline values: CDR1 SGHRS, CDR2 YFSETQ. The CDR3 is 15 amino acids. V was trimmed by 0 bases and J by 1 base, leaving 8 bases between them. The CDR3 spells CASSLAVGSYNEQFF. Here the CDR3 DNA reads TGCGCCAGCAGCTTGGCCGTAGGGTCCTACAATGAGCAGTTCTTC.

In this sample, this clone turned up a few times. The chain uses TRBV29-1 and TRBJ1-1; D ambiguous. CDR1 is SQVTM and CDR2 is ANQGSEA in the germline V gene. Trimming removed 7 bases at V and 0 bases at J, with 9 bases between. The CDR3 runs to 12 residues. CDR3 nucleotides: TGCAGCGGGAGCTCAGTGAACACTGAAGCTTTCTTT. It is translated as CSGSSVNTEAFF.

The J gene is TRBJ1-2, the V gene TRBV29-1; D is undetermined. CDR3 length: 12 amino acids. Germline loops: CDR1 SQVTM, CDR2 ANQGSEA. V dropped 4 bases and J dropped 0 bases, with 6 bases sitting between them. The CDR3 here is CSVGGSNYGYTF. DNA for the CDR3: TGCAGCGTTGGCGGTTCTAACTATGGCTACACCTTC.

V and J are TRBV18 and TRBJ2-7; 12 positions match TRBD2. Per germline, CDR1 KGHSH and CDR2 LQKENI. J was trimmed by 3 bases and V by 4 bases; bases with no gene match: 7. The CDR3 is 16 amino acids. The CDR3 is CASSQSGLAGSYEQYF. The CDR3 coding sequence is TGTGCCAGCTCACAAAGCGGACTAGCGGGAAGCTACGAGCAGTACTTC.

For the CDR3, the DNA is TGTGCCATCAGTGAGTGGGATAGGCCCCCCTACGAGCAGTACTTC. This codes for CAISEWDRPPYEQYF. V is TRBV10-3 and J is TRBJ2-7; D is undetermined. Trimming stripped 1 base from V and 2 bases from J, with 12 bases between. CDR1 and CDR2 (germline): ENHRY, SYGVKD. This CDR3 contains 15 residues.

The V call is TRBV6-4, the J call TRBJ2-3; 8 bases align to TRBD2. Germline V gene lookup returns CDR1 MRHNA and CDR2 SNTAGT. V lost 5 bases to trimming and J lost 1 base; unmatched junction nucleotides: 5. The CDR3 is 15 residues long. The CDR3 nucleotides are TGTGCCAGCAGTATAAGCGGGAGAGGCACAGATACGCAGTATTTT. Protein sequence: CASSISGRGTDTQYF.

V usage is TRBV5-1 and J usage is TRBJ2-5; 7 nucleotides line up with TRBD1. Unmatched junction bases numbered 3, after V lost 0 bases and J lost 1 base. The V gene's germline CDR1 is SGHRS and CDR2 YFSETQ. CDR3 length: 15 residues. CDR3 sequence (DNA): TGCGCCAGCAGCTTGGCGCCAGGGGGCCAAGAGACCCAGTACTTC. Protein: CASSLAPGGQETQYF.

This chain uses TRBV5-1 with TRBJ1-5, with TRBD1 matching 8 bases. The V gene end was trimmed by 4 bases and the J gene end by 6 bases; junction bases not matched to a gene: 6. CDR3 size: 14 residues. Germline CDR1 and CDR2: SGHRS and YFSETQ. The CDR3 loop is CASSPGQGRQPQHF. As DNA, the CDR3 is TGCGCCAGCAGCCCTGGACAGGGCCGTCAGCCCCAGCATTTT.